These T cell receptor beta chains were read from a single sample in a study of control samples from healthy donors and cancer patients. Repertoires were generated with immunoSEQ multiplex PCR, while TCRdb's copy carries only in-frame clones and drops some. Counted here are 130,000 or so clones, about 90% occurring once; the ten biggest clones make up about 3%. Sequenced input: blood. The receptors were sampled from a man aged 60 to 75 in good health. Each CDR3 is given with its conserved first and last residue. A D gene is named only where the DNA matches it firmly. Some rows mark clone size as missing; the rest say once, few, many or name a class of expanded clone.

J,D,size,V,CDR3,DNA
TRBJ1-2,-,-,TRBV28,CASSSGGFHGYTF,TGTGCCAGCAGTTCCGGGGGTTTCCATGGCTACACCTTC
TRBJ1-1,TRBD1,-,TRBV7-2,CASSSERWTGPLW,TGTGCCAGCAGCTCGGAGCGATGGACAGGGCCTTTGTGG
TRBJ2-5,-,-,TRBV6-5,CASSWTVRTQYF,TGTGCCAGCTCTTGGACAGTGAGGACCCAGTACTTC
TRBJ2-5,TRBD2,-,TRBV3-1/TRBV3-2,CASSQNEGTSTVKETQYF,TGTGCCAGCAGCCAGAACGAGGGGACTAGCACCGTCAAAGAGACCCAGTACTTC
TRBJ1-1,-,-,TRBV29-1,CSGRLPNTEAFF,TGCAGCGGAAGACTACCGAACACTGAAGCTTTCTTT
TRBJ1-3,-,-,TRBV3-1/TRBV3-2,CASSQLGPRISGNTIYF,TGTGCCAGCAGCCAGCTTGGGCCTAGGATCTCTGGAAACACCATATATTTT
TRBJ1-5,TRBD1,-,TRBV4-1,CASSRGQGGQPQHF,TGCGCCAGCAGCCGAGGACAGGGGGGCCAGCCCCAGCATTTT
TRBJ1-4,-,-,TRBV5-8,CASSWGASAGEKLFF,TGTGCCAGCAGCTGGGGGGCCTCGGCAGGTGAAAAACTGTTTTTT
TRBJ1-4,-,-,TRBV9,CASSVGLEEPEKLFF,TGTGCCAGCAGCGTAGGTCTCGAGGAGCCTGAAAAACTGTTTTTT
TRBJ2-3,-,-,TRBV2,CASSPGGGTSTDTQYF,TGTGCCAGCAGCCCAGGAGGGGGAACTAGCACAGATACGCAGTATTTT
TRBJ2-3,-,-,TRBV14,CASSQYVGNADTQYF,TGTGCCAGCAGCCAATACGTGGGGAACGCAGATACGCAGTATTTT
TRBJ1-2,-,-,TRBV4-3,CASSQGEGYGYTF,TGCGCCAGCAGCCAAGGGGAGGGCTATGGCTACACCTTC
TRBJ1-3,-,few,TRBV2,CASTLGALSGNTIYF,TGTGCCAGCACCCTAGGGGCTCTCTCTGGAAACACCATATATTTT
TRBJ2-7,-,-,TRBV7-9,CASSFGQGTEQYF,TGTGCCAGCAGCTTTGGGCAGGGGACCGAGCAGTACTTC
TRBJ1-1,-,-,TRBV5-1,CASSLGRPRGDTEAFF,TGCGCCAGCAGCTTGGGTCGGCCGCGGGGGGACACTGAAGCTTTCTTT
TRBJ2-1,-,few,TRBV24-1,CATSDPGGGSSSYNEQFF,TGTGCCACCAGTGATCCCGGAGGGGGTTCTAGCTCCTACAATGAGCAGTTCTTC
TRBJ2-3,TRBD2,-,TRBV2,CASRRSGGDGDTQYF,TGTGCCAGCAGACGCAGCGGGGGCGACGGAGATACGCAGTATTTT
TRBJ1-1,-,-,TRBV5-1,CASSFEGSTEAFF,TGCGCCAGCAGCTTTGAAGGGAGCACTGAAGCTTTCTTT
TRBJ2-2,-,-,TRBV21-1,CASGKGHPNTGELFF,TGTGCCAGCGGGAAAGGACACCCGAACACCGGGGAGCTGTTTTTT
TRBJ2-7,-,few,TRBV3-1/TRBV3-2,CASSRGWGVYEQYF,TGTGCCAGCAGCCGGGGCTGGGGGGTCTACGAGCAGTACTTC
TRBJ1-3,-,-,TRBV3-1/TRBV3-2,CASSPNLSGNTIYF,TGTGCCAGCAGCCCCAACCTCTCTGGAAACACCATATATTTT
TRBJ1-1,-,-,TRBV5-6,CASSRRGGARGNTEAFF,TGTGCCAGCAGTCGGCGGGGCGGGGCCCGGGGGAACACTGAAGCTTTCTTT
TRBJ2-7,-,-,TRBV28,CASSFSTGYYEQYF,TGTGCCAGCAGTTTCTCGACAGGTTATTACGAGCAGTACTTC
TRBJ1-5,-,-,TRBV28,CASSFPGNQPQHF,TGTGCCAGCAGTTTTCCAGGCAATCAGCCCCAGCATTTT
TRBJ1-3,-,-,TRBV28,CASSFRGLSSGNTIYF,TGTGCCAGCAGTTTTCGCGGACTAAGCTCTGGAAACACCATATATTTT
TRBJ2-3,TRBD1,-,TRBV11-1,CASSHRDRGADTQYF,TGTGCCAGCAGCCATAGGGACAGGGGCGCAGATACGCAGTATTTT